This entry lists 28 T cell receptor beta chains sequenced from one sample in a study of blood T cell repertoires in COVID-19 (dated by TCRdb to the early 2020s). The protocol used for the library was the immunoSEQ multiplex PCR assay. This is the immuneACCESS table as TCRdb keeps it, with only in-frame sequences that have V and J called. A part of the clones is gone; compared with another copy, unresolved V genes explain less than half, and the rest is unexplained. The sample contains 250,000 to 300,000 clones, 86% of them found a single time. The leading ten clones occupy 3% of the sample. Sequenced sample: peripheral blood. The receptor source for this set is a woman aged 30 to 39 with active or convalescent COVID-19.

The table lists this clone with a count of one. The CDR3 here is CASSNRENSPLHF. In nucleotides, the CDR3 is TGTGCCAGCAGTAACAGGGAAAATTCACCCCTCCACTTT. The J gene is TRBJ1-6, the V gene TRBV6-6, with D perhaps matching TRBD1 (6 bases). Trimming pared 5 bases from V and 7 bases from J, leaving 9 bases between. The CDR3 extends over 13 amino acids. Germline V CDR1 and CDR2: MNHNY, SVGAGI (reference sequence).

The chain is built from TRBV7-8 and TRBJ2-3, with D possibly matching TRBD2 (7 bases). V dropped 6 bases and J dropped 2 bases, with 15 bases sitting between them. The CDR3 sequence is 15 residues long. CDR1 and CDR2 (germline): SGHVS, FQNEAQ. CDR3 sequence (DNA): TGTGCCAGCAGGCTACGGGGGGCAACCACAGATACGCAGTATTTT. Its protein is CASRLRGATTDTQYF.

This chain joins TRBV14 and TRBJ1-2; possibly TRBD1 for D (5 bases). The germline V gene encodes CDR1 SGHDN and CDR2 FVKESK. The V end was cut by 1 base, the J end by 14 bases, with 14 bases between. The length of the CDR3 is 12 residues. CDR3 nucleotide sequence: TGTGCCAGCAGCCAAGGGGGGTCCGGGGGAACCTTC. This codes for CASSQGGSGGTF.

V usage is TRBV6-2 or TRBV6-3 and J usage is TRBJ2-5, with D tentatively TRBD2 (5 bases). Germline V gene data show CDR1 as MNHEY and CDR2 as SVGEGT. V shed 2 bases and J shed 4 bases, with 14 bases lying between them. CDR3 length: 15 amino acids. The CDR3, as DNA: TGTGCCAGCAGTTACGATGGAGGCAGAAGAGAGACCCAGTACTTC. Translating it yields CASSYDGGRRETQYF.

The V gene is TRBV7-7, the J gene TRBJ1-3, with TRBD1 matching 7 bases. The germline CDR1 and CDR2 sequences are SSHAT and FNYEAQ (reference sequence). This CDR3 has 17 amino acids. V lost 2 bases and J lost 4; bases outside the gene matches: 11. CDR3 amino acids: CASSLRVGQAGGNTIYF. CDR3 DNA sequence: TGTGCCAGCAGCTTAAGGGTCGGACAGGCGGGGGGAAACACCATATATTTT.

The V gene is TRBV3-1 (or the pseudogene TRBV3-2), the J gene TRBJ1-1; D is unclear. The CDR3 is made up of 13 amino acids. V was cut by 0 bases and J by 5 bases, with 7 bases left in between. Germline V gene data show CDR1 as LGHDT and CDR2 as YNNKEL (reference sequence). The CDR3 DNA reads TGTGCCAGCAGCCAAGAGTCGGAGACTGAAGCTTTCTTT. Its translation is CASSQESETEAFF.

This clone has a handful of counts. The V and J genes are TRBV9 and TRBJ2-3; 8 bases line up with TRBD2. Germline lookup yields CDR1 SGDLS and CDR2 YYNGEE. Trimming took 5 bases from V and 3 from J; bases not matched to a gene: 11. The CDR3 contains 16 residues. The CDR3 DNA is TGTGCCAGCAGTAATTCGGCGGGGGGTGGGACAGATACGCAGTATTTT. This sequence encodes CASSNSAGGGTDTQYF.

The CDR3 loop reads CATSESTGFQETQYF. CDR3 bases: TGTGCCACCAGTGAGTCCACAGGGTTCCAAGAGACCCAGTACTTC. The rearrangement uses TRBV24-1 and TRBJ2-5; the D gene is possibly TRBD1 (6 bases). Germline values: CDR1 KGHDR, CDR2 SFDVKD. The CDR3 extends over 15 amino acids. Trimming took 4 bases from V and 1 from J, leaving 12 bases between them.

This chain links TRBV30 with TRBJ1-5; TRBD1 agrees at 11 bases. The CDR3 extends over 15 amino acids. Looked up from germline, CDR1 is GTSNPN and CDR2 is SVGIG (reference sequence). V lost 2 bases, J lost 4 bases, and 4 bases stayed unmatched. The CDR3 coding sequence is TGTGCCTGGAGTTTGGGACAGGGGGTAAATCAGCCCCAGCATTTT. Translation gives CAWSLGQGVNQPQHF. Variable domain in full (rest from reference TRBV30 and TRBJ1-5): SQTIHQWPATLVQPVGSPLSLECTVEGTSNPNLYWYRQAAGRGLQLLFYSVGIGQISSEVPQNLSASRPQDRQFILSSKKLLLSDSGFYLCAWSLGQGVNQPQHFGDGTRLSIL.

J is TRBJ2-5 and V is TRBV29-1; D uncertain. Trimming pared 0 bases from V and 0 bases from J, leaving 8 bases between. CDR3 length: 14 amino acids. Germline CDR1 reads SQVTM; CDR2 reads ANQGSEA. The CDR3 DNA reads as TGCAGCGTTGAAGATCAGTCGTACCAAGAGACCCAGTACTTC. Residues: CSVEDQSYQETQYF.

The chain uses TRBV28 and TRBJ1-5; tentative D call: TRBD1 (5 bases). The CDR3 runs to 17 residues. CDR1 is MDHEN, CDR2 SYDVKM, per germline. Trimming pared 8 bases from V and 0 bases from J, leaving 20 bases between. CDR3 DNA sequence: TGTGCCAGCGCGAATCCGGATTGGGGGGGTAGCAATCAGCCCCAGCATTTT. It yields the protein CASANPDWGGSNQPQHF.

This clone was found once. The chain combines TRBV6-5 with TRBJ2-1, with 7 bases aligning to TRBD1. V lost 2 bases to trimming and J lost 1 base; unmatched junction nucleotides: 5. Looked up from germline, CDR1 is MNHEY and CDR2 is SVGAGI. The CDR3 totals 16 residues. The CDR3 DNA reads TGTGCCAGCAGTTACCGTACAGGGGTTTCCTACAATGAGCAGTTCTTC. This encodes CASSYRTGVSYNEQFF.

CDR3 residues: CASSEGYGRLSGNTIYF. The CDR3 DNA sequence: TGTGCCAGCAGTGAAGGGTACGGCAGACTCTCTGGAAACACCATATATTTT. The rearrangement links TRBV6-1 to TRBJ1-3; D uncertain. The germline V gene encodes CDR1 MNHNS and CDR2 SASEGT. This CDR3 spans 17 amino acids. The V gene lost 1 base and the J gene lost 0 bases, with 13 bases spanning the gap.

This rearrangement joins TRBV18 to TRBJ1-3, with 10 bases identical to TRBD1. The germline CDR1 and CDR2 sequences are KGHSH and LQKENI. This CDR3 region has 17 residues. V lost 6 bases and J lost 3; bases outside the gene matches: 11. CDR3 nucleotide sequence: TGTGCCAGCTCCCGTCCGGGACAGGGGCAACTTGGAAACACCATATATTTT. Its translation is CASSRPGQGQLGNTIYF.

This clone was observed a handful of times. This chain's CDR3 is CASSAAGPLEQYF. The CDR3 nucleotides read TGTGCCAGTAGTGCGGCGGGGCCGCTCGAGCAGTACTTC. V and J are TRBV19 and TRBJ2-7, with a possible D match to TRBD2 (6 bases). Germline V gives CDR1 LNHDA, CDR2 SQIVND (reference sequence). The ends were cut back, 5 bases at V and 6 bases at J, with 14 bases in the middle. The CDR3 sequence is 13 residues long.

This sequence joins TRBV21-1 and TRBJ2-1; TRBD2, the table's D call, was not compared with the DNA. TRBV21-1 is shown as a pseudogene. The length of the CDR3 is 16 residues. Here the CDR3 DNA reads TGTGCCAGCAGCTTCGGGACGGGGGAAGCCTACAATGAGCAGTTCTTC. Its protein is CASSFGTGEAYNEQFF.

This clone was detected a few times. The chain carries TRBV6-5 and TRBJ2-7; D call uncertain. Trimming shortened V by 6 bases and J by 4 bases, and 10 bases separated the two germline ends. The CDR3 runs to 12 residues. Germline lookup yields CDR1 MNHEY and CDR2 SVGAGI. The DNA for the CDR3 is TGTGCCAGCAGCGTCACCAGGTACGAGCAGTACTTC. Translation: CASSVTRYEQYF.

This clone was picked up one time. J is TRBJ1-2 and V is TRBV20-1; weak D call: TRBD1 (6 bases). CDR1 and CDR2 (germline): DFQATT, SNEGSKA (reference sequence). The CDR3 covers 13 residues. With 3 bases removed from V and 2 bases from J, the gap between germline ends came to 10 bases. DNA of the CDR3: TGCAGTGCTAGTCCGCAGGGGAACTATGGCTACACCTTC. This codes for CSASPQGNYGYTF.

The gene calls are TRBV9 and TRBJ2-3; no definite D call. The CDR3 is 16 amino acids. V shed 0 bases and J shed 6 bases, with 17 bases lying between them. Germline CDR1 and CDR2: SGDLS and YYNGEE. CDR3 DNA: TGTGCCAGCAGCGTAGGTGGCGGCCTCCTGAGCGATACGCAGTATTTT. Translation gives CASSVGGGLLSDTQYF.

This clone was detected only once. The CDR3 coding sequence is TGCGCCAGCAGCTTGGCCTTTATGGGGAGCTCTGGTTCACCCCTCCACTTT. The encoded protein is CASSLAFMGSSGSPLHF. This chain links TRBV5-1 with TRBJ1-6; D is unclear. V gave up 0 bases and J gave up 9 bases, with 19 bases separating them. CDR3 length: 17 residues. CDR1 is SGHRS and CDR2 is YFSETQ in the germline V gene.

This clone was counted only a few times. V gene TRBV15 combines with J gene TRBJ1-4; TRBD1 matches at 8 bases. This CDR3 region has 13 residues. The J segment lost 8 bases and the V segment lost 11 bases, leaving 10 bases of the junction unmatched. From germline, CDR1 is LNHNV and CDR2 YYDKDF (reference sequence). CDR3: CASSTGEGEKLFF. For the CDR3, the DNA is TGTGCCTCCTCGACAGGGGAGGGAGAAAAACTGTTTTTT.

The chain couples TRBV7-9 to TRBJ2-2, with TRBD1 matching over 10 bases. With 7 bases clipped from V and 6 bases from J, the junction kept 5 bases outside the gene matches. This CDR3 has 14 amino acids. Germline values: CDR1 SEHNR, CDR2 FQNEAQ (reference sequence). The CDR3 here is CASKGQGWSGELFF. In DNA form, the CDR3 reads TGTGCCAGCAAGGGACAGGGGTGGTCCGGGGAGCTGTTTTTT.

V is TRBV5-1 and J is TRBJ1-6; the match to TRBD1 covers 8 bases. The CDR3 has 15 residues. The trim removed 0 bases at V and 9 bases at J, leaving 5 bases unmatched. From germline, CDR1 is SGHRS and CDR2 YFSETQ. The CDR3 protein is CASSLGDRYSSPLHF. The CDR3 bases are TGCGCCAGCAGCTTGGGGGACAGGTACTCTTCACCCCTCCACTTT. Full variable domain (outside the CDR3, taken from reference TRBV5-1 and TRBJ1-6): KAGVTQTPRYLIKTRGQQVTLSCSPISGHRSVSWYQQTPGQGLQFLFEYFSETQRNKGNFPGRFSGRQFSNSRSEMNVSTLELGDSALYLCASSLGDRYSSPLHFGNGTRLTVT.

This clone has a handful of counts. The chain recombines TRBV6-5 with TRBJ1-6, with 10 nucleotides matching TRBD1. The germline V gene has CDR1 MNHEY and CDR2 SVGAGI. The CDR3 covers 13 residues. The V gene end was trimmed by 8 bases and the J gene end by 9 bases; junction bases not matched to a gene: 4. The CDR3 is CASGRDRGSPLHF. CDR3 DNA: TGTGCCAGCGGCCGGGACAGGGGTTCACCCCTCCACTTT.

The V call is TRBV6-5, the J call TRBJ1-5, with 8 bases identical to TRBD1. Germline CDR1 and CDR2: MNHEY and SVGAGI. The CDR3 loop spans 15 amino acids. V was clipped by 4 bases and J by 1 base; unmatched bases: 3. The CDR3 region is CASSWNRGSNQPQHF. The CDR3 DNA follows: TGTGCCAGCAGTTGGAACAGGGGGAGCAATCAGCCCCAGCATTTT.

This sequence joins TRBV6-5 and TRBJ2-4; 9 positions match TRBD2. The V segment lost 10 bases and the J segment 1 base; nucleotides outside the gene matches: 5. The CDR3 runs 14 residues. CDR1 and CDR2 from the germline V gene are MNHEY and SVGAGI. The CDR3 region is CATSLAGAKNIQYF. The CDR3 DNA reads as TGTGCCACAAGTCTAGCGGGGGCCAAAAACATTCAGTACTTC.

This sequence joins TRBV19 and TRBJ1-2; 10 nucleotides line up with TRBD1. Germline assignment: CDR1 LNHDA and CDR2 SQIVND (reference sequence). The trim removed 7 bases at V and 5 bases at J, leaving 7 bases unmatched. The length of the CDR3 is 14 residues. CDR3 loop: CASITPGQGYGYTF. CDR3 nucleotide sequence: TGTGCCAGTATCACTCCGGGACAGGGGTATGGCTACACCTTC. The full variable domain, with the rest looked up from reference TRBV19 and TRBJ1-2, is DGGITQSPKYLFRKEGQNVTLSCEQNLNHDAMYWYRQDPGQGLRLIYYSQIVNDFQKGDIAEGYSVSREKKESFPLTVTSAQKNPTAFYLCASITPGQGYGYTFGSGTRLTVV.

The gene calls are TRBV12-3 or TRBV12-4 and TRBJ1-6; no firm D call. The V and J ends lost 3 bases and 8 bases respectively, with 8 bases between them. The CDR3 is made up of 13 amino acids. CDR3 in amino acids: CASSLRFDSPLHF. The CDR3 nucleotides read TGTGCCAGCAGTTTGAGGTTTGATTCACCCCTCCACTTT.